This TCR beta chain was sequenced during a study of vaccination effects on CD4 cells after COVID-19. Study results and limitations: Long after vaccination, the clones induced by infection and by vaccine shrank markedly in size.

Notes on this clone: Its antigen is not known.

Some clones are missing from TCRdb's copy, which holds only in-frame ones; the method was immunoSEQ multiplex PCR. In the table there are more than 10,000 clones, around 67% of which are singletons. Before any sequencing was done, the ViraFEST assay used viral peptide pools to expand antigen-specific CD4+ T cells. Cultured cells yielded isolated CD4+ T cells after less than 11 days. Infection dated between March and December 2020, before the Alpha, Beta and Delta variants reached the United States. Each participant was administered two doses of either the BNT162b2 or the mRNA-1273 vaccine. Wells each received under 2.5 million PBMC, cultured with around 9.6 IU/ml IL-2 and 8.5 to 10 ug/ml peptides. The CDR3 is 12 residues long. V lost 11 bases, J lost 9 bases, and 10 bases stayed unmatched. The germline V gene has CDR1 MGHDK and CDR2 SYGVNS.

Sequenced material: CD4+ T cells from PBMCs cultured with HCoV-NL63 spike peptides, taken after COVID-19 vaccination. This receptor was identified in a human donor who had a prior SARS-CoV-2 infection. This chain uses TRBV25-1 with TRBJ2-3; 8 nucleotides align to TRBD2. The CDR3 protein is CAAGGGLGTQYF. Here the CDR3 DNA reads TGTGCCGCCGGGGGGGGACTCGGCACGCAGTATTTT.